Below, 3 T cell receptor beta chains from the same sample are listed, as sequenced in a study of cytomegalovirus exposure and HLA in healthy donors. The PCR used 60 Vbeta and 13 Jbeta primers. The table came from immunoSEQ multiplex PCR; TCRdb's copy has only in-frame clones and leaves some out. The table records fewer than 120,000 clones, 60% to 85% of them present only once. Sequencing was performed on PBMCs. The receptor source for this set is an older woman in good health and CMV-seropositive.

The chain is built from TRBV15 and TRBJ2-1; tentative D call: TRBD1 (6 bases). From germline, CDR1 is LNHNV and CDR2 YYDKDF (reference sequence). This CDR3 contains 17 residues. Trimming removed 5 bases at V and 0 bases at J, with 17 bases between. CDR3 DNA sequence: TGTGCCACCAGCTGGGCAGGGGCAACTAGCTCCTACAATGAGCAGTTCTTC. Amino acids: CATSWAGATSSYNEQFF.

The gene calls are TRBV6-1 and TRBJ1-3; D is unresolved. Germline loops: CDR1 MNHNS, CDR2 SASEGT. V lost 5 bases, J lost 0 bases, and 11 bases lay in between. The CDR3 extends over 15 amino acids. The CDR3, as DNA: TGTGCCAGCAGTAAAGGTCCCCACTCTGGAAACACCATATATTTT. Its protein is CASSKGPHSGNTIYF.

The J gene is TRBJ2-7, the V gene TRBV7-2; 8 positions match TRBD1. Looked up from germline, CDR1 is SGHTA and CDR2 is FQGNSA. The trim removed 0 bases at V and 3 bases at J, leaving 1 base unmatched. CDR3 length: 14 residues. Here the CDR3 DNA reads TGTGCCAGCAGCTTAGCTACAGGGGGCTACGAGCAGTACTTC. This translates into CASSLATGGYEQYF.